The subject of this entry is one T cell receptor (beta chain). These data originate in a study of cytomegalovirus exposure and HLA in healthy donors. Looked up from germline, CDR1 is LNHDA and CDR2 is SQIVND (reference sequence). V gave up 6 bases and J gave up 9 bases, with 16 bases separating them. The CDR3 spans 13 residues. Both 60 Vbeta primers and 13 Jbeta primers went into the PCR. Original processing methods: A follow-up analysis tallied about 80 million unique TCR beta chains, roughly 11 million shared. The table came from immunoSEQ multiplex PCR; TCRdb's copy has only in-frame clones and leaves some out. Clonal size and the V and J genes are those of that table, whereas D and trimming came from the DNA. The sample lists approximately 130,000 clones, roughly 78% seen once, with over 5.5% in the top ten. There were likely unrecorded immune exposures, though donors were nominally healthy when sampled.

This TCR was sampled from a woman between 35 and 50 years old in good health and CMV-seronegative. Sequenced sample: PBMCs. The chain couples TRBV19 to TRBJ2-3; a possible D gene is TRBD2 (5 bases). The CDR3 spells CASSTGDRDTQYF. For the CDR3, the DNA is TGTGCCAGTAGCACCGGGGATAGAGACACGCAGTATTTT.